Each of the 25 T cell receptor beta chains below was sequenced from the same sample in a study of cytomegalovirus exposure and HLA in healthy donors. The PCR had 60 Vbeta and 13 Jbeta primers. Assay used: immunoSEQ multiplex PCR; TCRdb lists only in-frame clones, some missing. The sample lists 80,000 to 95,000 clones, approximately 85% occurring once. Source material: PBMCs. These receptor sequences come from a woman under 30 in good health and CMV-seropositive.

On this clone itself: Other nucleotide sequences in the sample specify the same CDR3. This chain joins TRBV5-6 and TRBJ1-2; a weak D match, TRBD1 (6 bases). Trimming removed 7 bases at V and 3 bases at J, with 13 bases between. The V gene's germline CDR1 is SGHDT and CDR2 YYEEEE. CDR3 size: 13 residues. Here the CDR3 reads CASSLGGHYGYTF. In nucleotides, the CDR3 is TGTGCCAGCTCCTTGGGGGGGCACTATGGCTACACCTTC.

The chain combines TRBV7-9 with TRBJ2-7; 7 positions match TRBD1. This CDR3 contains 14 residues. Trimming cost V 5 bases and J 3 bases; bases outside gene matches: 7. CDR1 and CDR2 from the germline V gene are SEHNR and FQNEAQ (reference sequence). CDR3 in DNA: TGTGCCAGCAGCCCTCTTTCAGGGGGCTACGAGCAGTACTTC. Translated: CASSPLSGGYEQYF.

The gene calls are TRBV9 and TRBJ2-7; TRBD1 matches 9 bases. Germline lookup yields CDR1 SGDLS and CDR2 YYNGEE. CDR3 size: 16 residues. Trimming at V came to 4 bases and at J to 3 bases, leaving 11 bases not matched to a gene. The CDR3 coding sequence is TGTGCCAGCAGCCTCCATCTAGGACAGGGGATCTACGAGCAGTACTTC. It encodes CASSLHLGQGIYEQYF. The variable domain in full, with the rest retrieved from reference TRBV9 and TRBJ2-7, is DSGVTQTPKHLITATGQRVTLRCSPRSGDLSVYWYQQSLDQGLQFLIQYYNGEERAKGNILERFSAQQFPDLHSELNLSSLELGDSALYFCASSLHLGQGIYEQYFGPGTRLTVT.

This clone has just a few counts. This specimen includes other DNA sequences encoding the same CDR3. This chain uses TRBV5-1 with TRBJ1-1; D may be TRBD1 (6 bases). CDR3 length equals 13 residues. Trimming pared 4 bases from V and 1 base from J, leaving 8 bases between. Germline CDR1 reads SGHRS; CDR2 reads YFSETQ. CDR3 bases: TGCGCCAGCAGCCCAGGGGAGAACACTGAAGCTTTCTTT. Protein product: CASSPGENTEAFF.

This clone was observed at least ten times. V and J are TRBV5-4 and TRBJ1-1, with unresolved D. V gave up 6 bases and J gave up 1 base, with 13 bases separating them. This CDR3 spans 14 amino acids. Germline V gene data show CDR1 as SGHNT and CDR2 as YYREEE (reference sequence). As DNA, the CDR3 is TGTGCCAGCACCCAAGGCGCGGGGAACACTGAAGCTTTCTTT. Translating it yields CASTQGAGNTEAFF.

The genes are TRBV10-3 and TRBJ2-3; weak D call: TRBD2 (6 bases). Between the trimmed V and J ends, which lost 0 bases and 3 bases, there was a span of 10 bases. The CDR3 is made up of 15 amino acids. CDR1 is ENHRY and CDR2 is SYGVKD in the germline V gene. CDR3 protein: CAISESGGKTDTQYF. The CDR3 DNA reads TGTGCCATCAGTGAGTCTGGCGGGAAGACAGATACGCAGTATTTT.

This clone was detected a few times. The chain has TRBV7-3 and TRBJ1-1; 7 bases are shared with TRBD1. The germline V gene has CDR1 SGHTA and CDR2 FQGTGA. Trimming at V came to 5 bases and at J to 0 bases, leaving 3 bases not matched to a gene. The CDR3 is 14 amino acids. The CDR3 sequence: CASSPGQVNTEAFF. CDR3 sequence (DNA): TGTGCCAGCAGCCCAGGACAGGTGAACACTGAAGCTTTCTTT.

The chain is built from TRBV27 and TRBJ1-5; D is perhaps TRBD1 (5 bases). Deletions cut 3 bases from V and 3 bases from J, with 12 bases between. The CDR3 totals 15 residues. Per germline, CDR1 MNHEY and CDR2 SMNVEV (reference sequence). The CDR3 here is CASSFKGSYNQPQHF. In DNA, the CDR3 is TGTGCCAGCAGTTTTAAGGGGTCGTACAATCAGCCCCAGCATTTT.

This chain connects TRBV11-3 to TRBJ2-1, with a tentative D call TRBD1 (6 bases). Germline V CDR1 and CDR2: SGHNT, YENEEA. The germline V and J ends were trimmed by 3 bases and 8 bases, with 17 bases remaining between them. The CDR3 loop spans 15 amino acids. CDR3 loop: CASSFSYTGFDEQFF. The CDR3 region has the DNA TGTGCCAGCAGCTTCTCATACACAGGGTTCGATGAGCAGTTCTTC. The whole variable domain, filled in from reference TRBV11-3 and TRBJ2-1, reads EAGVVQSPRYKIIEKKQPVAFWCNPISGHNTLYWYLQNLGQGPELLIRYENEEAVDDSQLPKDRFSAERLKGVDSTLKIQPAELGDSAVYLCASSFSYTGFDEQFFGPGTRLTVL.

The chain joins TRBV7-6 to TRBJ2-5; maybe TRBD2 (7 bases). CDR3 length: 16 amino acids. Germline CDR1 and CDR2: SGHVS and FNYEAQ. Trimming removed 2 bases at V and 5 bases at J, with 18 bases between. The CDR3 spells CASSLLWGGADETQYF. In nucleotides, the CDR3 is TGTGCCAGCAGCTTATTGTGGGGGGGGGCAGATGAGACCCAGTACTTC.

The CDR3 loop reads CASSFRTEAFF. CDR3 coding DNA: TGTGCCAGCAGCTTCCGCACTGAAGCTTTCTTT. The chain has TRBV5-4 and TRBJ1-1; the D is unclear. Deletions cut 2 bases from V and 4 bases from J, with 3 bases between. The CDR3 is 11 residues long. CDR1 is SGHNT and CDR2 is YYREEE in the germline V gene (reference sequence).

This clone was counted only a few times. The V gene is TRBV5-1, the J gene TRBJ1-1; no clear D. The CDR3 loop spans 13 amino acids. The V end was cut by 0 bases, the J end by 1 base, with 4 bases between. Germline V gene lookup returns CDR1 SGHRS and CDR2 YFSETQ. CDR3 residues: CASSLAQNTEAFF. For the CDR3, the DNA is TGCGCCAGCAGCTTGGCCCAGAACACTGAAGCTTTCTTT.

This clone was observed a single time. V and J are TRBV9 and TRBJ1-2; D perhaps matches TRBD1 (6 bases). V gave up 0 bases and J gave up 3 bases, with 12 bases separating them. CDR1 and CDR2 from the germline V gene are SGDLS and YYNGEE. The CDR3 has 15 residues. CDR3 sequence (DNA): TGTGCCAGCAGCGTAGATCCCCGACAGGACTATGGCTACACCTTC. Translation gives CASSVDPRQDYGYTF.

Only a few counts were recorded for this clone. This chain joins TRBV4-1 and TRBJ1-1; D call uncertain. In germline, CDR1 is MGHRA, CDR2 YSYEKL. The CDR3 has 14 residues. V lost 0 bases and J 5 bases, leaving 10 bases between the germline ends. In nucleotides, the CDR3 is TGCGCCAGCAGCCAAGATCCCCAGTTAACTGAAGCTTTCTTT. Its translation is CASSQDPQLTEAFF.

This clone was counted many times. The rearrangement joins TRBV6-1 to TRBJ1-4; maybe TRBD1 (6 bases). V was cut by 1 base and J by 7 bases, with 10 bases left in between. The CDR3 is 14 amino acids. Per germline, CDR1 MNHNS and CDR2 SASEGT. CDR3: CASSEGQGSEKLFF. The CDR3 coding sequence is TGTGCCAGCAGTGAAGGTCAGGGGAGTGAAAAACTGTTTTTT.

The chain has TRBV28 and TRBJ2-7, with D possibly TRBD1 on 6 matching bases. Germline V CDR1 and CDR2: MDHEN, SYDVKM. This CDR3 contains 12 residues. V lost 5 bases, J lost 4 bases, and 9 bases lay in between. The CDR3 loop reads CASSMTGYEQYF. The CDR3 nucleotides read TGTGCCAGCAGTATGACAGGTTACGAGCAGTACTTC. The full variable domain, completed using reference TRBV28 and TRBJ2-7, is DVKVTQSSRYLVKRTGEKVFLECVQDMDHENMFWYRQDPGLGLRLIYFSYDVKMKEKGDIPEGYSVSREKKERFSLILESASTNQTSMYLCASSMTGYEQYFGPGTRLTVT.

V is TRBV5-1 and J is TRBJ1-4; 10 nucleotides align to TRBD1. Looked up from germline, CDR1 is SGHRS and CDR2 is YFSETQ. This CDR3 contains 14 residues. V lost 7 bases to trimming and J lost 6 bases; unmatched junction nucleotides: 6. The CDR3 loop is CASGWGTGDEKLFF. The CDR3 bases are TGCGCCAGCGGCTGGGGGACAGGGGATGAAAAACTGTTTTTT.

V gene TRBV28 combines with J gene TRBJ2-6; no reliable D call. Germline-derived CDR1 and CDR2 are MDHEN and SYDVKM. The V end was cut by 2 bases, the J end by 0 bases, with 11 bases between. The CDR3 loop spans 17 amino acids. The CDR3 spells CASSLGGPTSGANVLTF. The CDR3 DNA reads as TGTGCCAGCAGTTTAGGTGGGCCTACCTCTGGGGCCAACGTCCTGACTTTC.

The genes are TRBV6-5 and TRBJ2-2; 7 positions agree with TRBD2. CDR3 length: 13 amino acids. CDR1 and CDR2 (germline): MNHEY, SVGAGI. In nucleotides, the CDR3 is TGTGCTACCGCGGGGGTATATACCGGGGAGCTGTTTTTT. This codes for CATAGVYTGELFF.

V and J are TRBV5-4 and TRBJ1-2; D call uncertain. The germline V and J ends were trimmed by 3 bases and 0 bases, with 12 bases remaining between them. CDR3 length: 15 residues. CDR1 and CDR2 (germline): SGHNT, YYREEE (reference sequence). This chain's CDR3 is CASSSAGRANYGYTF. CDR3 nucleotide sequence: TGTGCCAGCAGCTCTGCGGGTCGGGCTAACTATGGCTACACCTTC.

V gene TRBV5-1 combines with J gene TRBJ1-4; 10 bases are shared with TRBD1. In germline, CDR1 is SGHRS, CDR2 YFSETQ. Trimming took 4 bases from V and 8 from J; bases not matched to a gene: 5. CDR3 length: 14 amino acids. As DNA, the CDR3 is TGCGCCAGCAGCCGGACAGGGGGTGGAGAAAAACTGTTTTTT. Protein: CASSRTGGGEKLFF.

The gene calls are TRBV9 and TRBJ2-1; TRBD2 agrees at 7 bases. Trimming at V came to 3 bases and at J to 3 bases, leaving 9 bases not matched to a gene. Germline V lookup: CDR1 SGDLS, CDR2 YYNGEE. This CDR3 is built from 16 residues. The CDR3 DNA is TGTGCCAGCAGCGGCAAGCGGGATTCAGTCTACAATGAGCAGTTCTTC. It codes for CASSGKRDSVYNEQFF.

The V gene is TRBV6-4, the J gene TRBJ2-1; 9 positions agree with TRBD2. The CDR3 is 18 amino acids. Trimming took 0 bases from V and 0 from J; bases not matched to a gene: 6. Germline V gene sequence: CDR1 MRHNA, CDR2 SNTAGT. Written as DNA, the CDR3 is TGTGCCAGCAGTGACTCGTATCTAGCGGGGAGCTCCTACAATGAGCAGTTCTTC. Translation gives CASSDSYLAGSSYNEQFF.

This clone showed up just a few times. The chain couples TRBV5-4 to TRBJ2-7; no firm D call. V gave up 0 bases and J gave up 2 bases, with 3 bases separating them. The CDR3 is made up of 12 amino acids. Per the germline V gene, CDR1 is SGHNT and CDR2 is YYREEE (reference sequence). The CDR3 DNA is TGTGCCAGCAGCTTGGGTACCTACGAGCAGTACTTC. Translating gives CASSLGTYEQYF.

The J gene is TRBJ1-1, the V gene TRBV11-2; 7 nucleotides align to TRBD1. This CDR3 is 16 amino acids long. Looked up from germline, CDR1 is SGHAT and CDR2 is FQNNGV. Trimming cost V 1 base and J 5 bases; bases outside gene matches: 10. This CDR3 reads CASSLVPLAGGTEAFF. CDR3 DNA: TGTGCCAGCAGCTTAGTTCCTTTGGCAGGGGGGACTGAAGCTTTCTTT.